These 16 T cell receptor beta chains share one sample of origin, sequenced in a study of human T cells and chemical hapten exposure. The time point was: pre-sensitization, week 0. Treatment specified: therapeutic diphenylcyclopropenone sensitization with weekly scalp DPC. Sequencing started from total RNA isolated from unfractionated whole blood. From the RACE reads, TCRdb called clonotypes with MiXCR, one entry per CDR3 protein. The sample includes tens of thousands of distinct CDR3 sequences, 9.5% to 15% of them seen just once. The specimen comprised whole blood, sampled in connection with sensitization to the hapten diphenylcyclopropenone (DPC). The source is a woman aged 40 to 49 with alopecia areata. Some clones in this sample may be carry-over from other donors' samples.

This clonotype was seen a handful of times. The chain joins TRBV20-1 to TRBJ2-1; tentatively, D is TRBD1 or TRBD2 (6 bases each). V was trimmed by 2 bases and J by 6 bases, leaving 14 bases between them. Germline lookup yields CDR1 DFQATT and CDR2 SNEGSKA (reference sequence). The CDR3 has 14 residues. The CDR3 DNA is TGCAGTGCTAGACTTGGGGGGCCGGGCAATGAGCAGTTCTTC. It codes for CSARLGGPGNEQFF.

This clonotype has more than one count but fewer than ten. The rearrangement uses TRBV7-9 and TRBJ1-2; the D gene is possibly TRBD1 (6 bases). The germline V gene encodes CDR1 SEHNR and CDR2 FQNEAQ (reference sequence). V lost 7 bases, J lost 6 bases, and 18 bases lay in between. The CDR3 spans 14 residues. Here the CDR3 reads CASILAGARHGYTF. The CDR3 DNA is TGTGCCAGCATCCTGGCGGGGGCCCGCCATGGCTACACCTTC.

The chain employs TRBV20-1 and TRBJ2-1, with TRBD2 matching over 13 bases. The CDR3 length is 16 residues. V lost 5 bases and J lost 12; bases outside the gene matches: 16. Germline values: CDR1 DFQATT, CDR2 SNEGSKA (reference sequence). The CDR3, as DNA: TGCAGTGCTTCACCAGGGGGACTAGCGGGAAGTCGGGGGCAGTTCTTC. Translation gives CSASPGGLAGSRGQFF.

The chain is built from TRBV20-1 and TRBJ1-2; the D gene is possibly TRBD1 (6 bases). Germline V gives CDR1 DFQATT, CDR2 SNEGSKA (reference sequence). The CDR3 is 15 amino acids. With 4 bases removed from V and 4 bases from J, the gap between germline ends came to 19 bases. In DNA, the CDR3 is TGCAGTGCTATAGAGGGGGTAGGGCTAGGCTATGGCTACACCTTC. Protein: CSAIEGVGLGYGYTF.

This clonotype was found many times. This sequence joins TRBV12-3 or TRBV12-4 and TRBJ1-5; a weak D match, TRBD1 (6 bases). This CDR3 contains 16 residues. Trimming cost V 3 bases and J 0 bases, with 12 bases left between them. Here the CDR3 reads CASSFQGGDSNQPQHF. The CDR3 bases are TGTGCCAGCAGTTTTCAAGGGGGGGATAGCAATCAGCCCCAGCATTTT.

Ten or more counts support this clonotype. The chain joins TRBV4-3 to TRBJ2-7; D call uncertain. CDR1 and CDR2 from the germline V gene are LGHNA and YSLEER. The CDR3 has 14 residues. The V and J ends lost 1 base and 6 bases respectively, with 13 bases between them. CDR3: CASSQGAGPGEQYF. The CDR3 nucleotides read TGCGCCAGCAGCCAAGGGGCAGGCCCAGGCGAGCAGTACTTC.

By sample fraction, this clonotype is medium-sized. V is TRBV5-5 and J is TRBJ1-1; D uncertain. This CDR3 contains 12 residues. V was cut by 0 bases and J by 3 bases, with 3 bases left in between. CDR1 and CDR2 (germline): SGHKS, YYEKEE (reference sequence). In nucleotides, the CDR3 is TGTGCCAGCAGCTTGGTGGACACTGAAGCTTTCTTT. Amino acid sequence: CASSLVDTEAFF. Looking up the rest from reference TRBV5-5 and TRBJ1-1 gives the full variable domain: DAGVTQSPTHLIKTRGQQVTLRCSPISGHKSVSWYQQVLGQGPQFIFQYYEKEERGRGNFPDRFSARQFPNYSSELNVNALLLGDSALYLCASSLVDTEAFFGQGTRLTVV.

The chain joins TRBV28 to TRBJ2-5; D call uncertain. This CDR3 is 12 amino acids long. CDR1 MDHEN and CDR2 SYDVKM come from the germline V gene. V was shortened by 6 bases and J by 1 base, with 6 bases between the two germline ends. The chain's CDR3 is CASRTAQETQYF. CDR3 bases: TGTGCCAGCAGAACAGCCCAAGAGACCCAGTACTTC. The full variable domain, with the rest looked up from reference TRBV28 and TRBJ2-5, is DVKVTQSSRYLVKRTGEKVFLECVQDMDHENMFWYRQDPGLGLRLIYFSYDVKMKEKGDIPEGYSVSREKKERFSLILESASTNQTSMYLCASRTAQETQYFGPGTRLLVL.

This clonotype has at least ten counts. The CDR3 is CASTMDRYNEQFF. The CDR3 DNA sequence: TGTGCCAGCACGATGGACCGATACAATGAGCAGTTCTTC. The chain joins TRBV12-3 or TRBV12-4 to TRBJ2-1; D gene ambiguous. The CDR3 extends over 13 amino acids. V dropped 7 bases and J dropped 4 bases, with 11 bases sitting between them.

This clonotype was found a few times. The chain links TRBV13 to TRBJ2-7; 12 bases line up with TRBD2. Germline assignment: CDR1 PRHDT and CDR2 FYEKMQ (reference sequence). The CDR3 consists of 17 residues. V trimming: 1 base; J trimming: 0 bases; junction bases outside the gene matches: 4. CDR3 in amino acids: CASSLVLAGGSSYEQYF. The DNA of the CDR3 is TGTGCCAGCAGCTTAGTACTAGCGGGGGGAAGCTCCTACGAGCAGTACTTC.

This clonotype was recorded only once. Given a much more abundant clone one base away, this may be a read error. In this CDR3 the conserved last residue, phenylalanine or tryptophan, is missing, so a read error is likely. The chain joins TRBV10-3 to TRBJ2-1; 10 bases fit TRBD1. The germline V gene encodes CDR1 ENHRY and CDR2 SYGVKD. This CDR3 is 13 amino acids long. Trimming took 10 bases from V and 6 from J; bases not matched to a gene: 6. Written as DNA, the CDR3 is TGTGCCAGCCAGGACAGGGGGACCAATGAGCAGTTCTCC. It is translated as CASQDRGTNEQFS.

At least ten counts were recorded for this clonotype. This sequence joins TRBV19 and TRBJ2-6; D is undetermined. Trimming shortened V by 10 bases and J by 4 bases, and 11 bases separated the two germline ends. This CDR3 spans 13 amino acids. CDR1 is LNHDA and CDR2 is SQIVND in the germline V gene (reference sequence). CDR3 sequence reads: CATEAGGANVLTF. In DNA, the CDR3 is TGTGCCACCGAGGCCGGAGGGGCCAACGTCCTGACTTTC.

This clonotype turned up a few times. The gene calls are TRBV28 and TRBJ2-7, with 12 positions matching TRBD1. V lost 4 bases to trimming and J lost 4 bases; unmatched junction nucleotides: 8. Germline CDR1 is MDHEN and CDR2 is SYDVKM. CDR3 size: 16 residues. CDR3 coding DNA: TGTGCCAGCAGTTGGGGACAGGGGGCTAGAGGGTACGAGCAGTACTTC. Amino acids: CASSWGQGARGYEQYF. The full variable domain, its missing parts supplied by reference TRBV28 and TRBJ2-7, is DVKVTQSSRYLVKRTGEKVFLECVQDMDHENMFWYRQDPGLGLRLIYFSYDVKMKEKGDIPEGYSVSREKKERFSLILESASTNQTSMYLCASSWGQGARGYEQYFGPGTRLTVT.

The chain has TRBV6-2 or TRBV6-3 and TRBJ1-5; 9 positions agree with TRBD1. V was pared by 5 bases and J by 6 bases, with 20 bases of the junction left unmatched. The CDR3 extends over 19 amino acids. Germline V gives CDR1 MNHEY, CDR2 SVGEGT. CDR3 coding DNA: TGTGCCAGCAGTCCTCTTCTAGGGACAGGGACGGGTGGCGCTCAGCCCCAGCATTTT. Translated, it gives CASSPLLGTGTGGAQPQHF.

This clonotype was counted ten times or more. V usage is TRBV5-6 and J usage is TRBJ2-2; D is perhaps TRBD1 (6 bases). V was cut by 1 base and J by 5 bases, with 9 bases left in between. The germline V gene encodes CDR1 SGHDT and CDR2 YYEEEE. CDR3 length: 14 amino acids. The CDR3, as DNA: TGTGCCAGCAGCTTGAGGCAGGGGACCGGGGAGCTGTTTTTT. Amino acid sequence: CASSLRQGTGELFF.

This clonotype was counted many times. This chain uses TRBV29-1 with TRBJ2-1; 11 bases align to TRBD2. The length of the CDR3 is 17 residues. The J segment lost 2 bases and the V segment lost 2 bases, leaving 8 bases of the junction unmatched. Germline V gene sequence: CDR1 SQVTM, CDR2 ANQGSEA. The CDR3 DNA sequence: TGCAGCGTTGAAATGCCTAGCGGGAGGAAGGCCTACAATGAGCAGTTCTTC. Its translation is CSVEMPSGRKAYNEQFF.